This TCR beta chain is drawn from a study of T cell responses to AZD1222 COVID-19 vaccine. The study's findings and limits: In a largely white British group with more females than males, clonal diversity was possibly underestimated.

As to this clone: Its antigen is unknown.

V gave up 0 bases and J gave up 0 bases, with 11 bases separating them. This CDR3 is built from 16 residues. Germline lookup yields CDR1 SGDLS and CDR2 YYNGEE. Sequencing used immunoSEQ multiplex PCR; TCRdb keeps in-frame clones, though not all of them. Of about 130,000 clones detected, 80% to 95% appear once; the ten largest clones hold roughly 1%. The TCR sequence derives from an adult who received the AZD1222 COVID-19 vaccine. Sample: peripheral blood, taken 28 days after the second AZD1222 dose. The V gene is TRBV9, the J gene TRBJ2-3; D uncertain. CDR3 in amino acids: CASSVVAGFSTDTQYF. The CDR3 DNA sequence: TGTGCCAGCAGCGTAGTCGCCGGGTTTAGCACAGATACGCAGTATTTT.